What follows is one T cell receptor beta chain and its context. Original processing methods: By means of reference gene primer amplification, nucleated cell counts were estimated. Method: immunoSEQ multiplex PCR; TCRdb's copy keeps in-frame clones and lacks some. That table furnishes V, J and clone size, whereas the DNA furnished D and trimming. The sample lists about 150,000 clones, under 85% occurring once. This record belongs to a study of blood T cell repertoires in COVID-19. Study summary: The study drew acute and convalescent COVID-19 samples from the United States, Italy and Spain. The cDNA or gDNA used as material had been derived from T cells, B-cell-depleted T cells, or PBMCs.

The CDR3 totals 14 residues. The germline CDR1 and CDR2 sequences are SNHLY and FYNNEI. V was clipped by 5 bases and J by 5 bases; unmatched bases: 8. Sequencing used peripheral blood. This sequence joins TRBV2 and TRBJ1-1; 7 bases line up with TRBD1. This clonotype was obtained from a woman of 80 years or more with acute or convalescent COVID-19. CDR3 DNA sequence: TGTGCCAGCAGTCGACAGGGTGGTATGACTGAAGCTTTCTTT. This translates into CASSRQGGMTEAFF.